Reported below is one T cell receptor (beta chain). The antigen remains unidentified. Repertoires were generated with immunoSEQ multiplex PCR, while TCRdb's copy carries only in-frame clones and drops some. The repertoire has under 50,000 clones, 95% to 96% of them found once; the top ten carry about 0.36%. This entry is derived from a study of Tregs in tolerant kidney transplant recipients. Study details: Sorting of CD4+CD25+CD127- cells followed 3-day belatacept mixed lymphocyte reactions, sometimes with roughly 5-day graft donor restimulation. Antibodies separated recipient from donor cells. Study observations and caveats: Biological reproducibility was not directly addressed in this study. The most relevant donor-specific Treg TCRbeta repertoire apparently came from expansion with activated donor B cells.

Germline V gives CDR1 SNHLY, CDR2 FYNNEI. This CDR3 region has 11 residues. The V end lost 7 bases, the J end lost 5 bases, and 6 bases lay between the germline ends. The clonotype comes from a human donor in good health. J is TRBJ2-1 and V is TRBV2; tentatively, D is TRBD2 (5 bases). The material sequenced was Tregs from blood cultured with allogeneic cells. The CDR3 DNA sequence: TGTGCCAGCAAGCGGAACAATGAGCAGTTCTTC. The encoded protein is CASKRNNEQFF.